This T cell receptor beta chain was identified during a study of T cell responses to AZD1222 COVID-19 vaccine. Combined were second doses at about 4 or about 12 weeks. CDR1 is MDHEN and CDR2 is SYDVKM in the germline V gene. This CDR3 has 19 residues. J lost 1 base, V lost 2 bases, and 13 bases had no gene match. Only in-frame clones appear in the TCRdb table, and some are missing; sequencing was by immunoSEQ multiplex PCR. The data hold 150,000 to 200,000 clones, with 90% observed a single time. General study points: With two AZD1222 doses given, Spike-specific TCR breadth and depth both rose. There were vaccine-associated CD4 TCRs across spike, dominant at 160-218 and 743-854. White British people made up most donors, females outnumbered males, and clonal diversity was possibly underestimated.

This clone was seen just once. The antigen is unknown. The V and J genes are TRBV28 and TRBJ2-2; 7 positions match TRBD1. The source was peripheral blood, collected 28 days after the second AZD1222 dose. This TCR was sampled from an adult who received the AZD1222 COVID-19 vaccine. CDR3 sequence reads: CASSLKYWGQGENTGELFF. As DNA, the CDR3 is TGTGCCAGCAGTTTAAAATATTGGGGGCAGGGGGAGAACACCGGGGAGCTGTTTTTT.